This TCR beta chain was sequenced in a study of shared clonotypes between healthy human individuals. Sorted-subset replicate PCRs used about 200 ng DNA, approximately 27,000 T cell genomes. Profiled with immunoSEQ multiplex PCR; TCRdb holds only in-frame clones, not every one. The sample has about 2,100,000 clones, about 93% seen once. In regard to this clone: The target antigen is unknown.

Terminally differentiated effector memory CD45RA+ cells were excluded by CCR7 positive selection of CD45RO-negative cells. The CDR3 extends over 13 amino acids. Germline V gives CDR1 MNHNY, CDR2 SVGAGI (reference sequence). Trimming pared 5 bases from V and 5 bases from J, leaving 10 bases between. Study-level findings and limits: The naive CD4 repertoires of several donors were compared, and roughly 5.1% of clonotypes were shared.

This chain connects TRBV6-6 to TRBJ1-3; D is ambiguous. The TCR sequence derives from a man in his late teens or twenties in good health. Some clones in this sample may be carry-over from other donors' samples. The specimen sequenced was naive CD8+ T cells from PBMCs. CDR3 sequence: CASSDGVRNTIYF. The CDR3 DNA reads TGTGCCAGCAGTGACGGGGTGAGAAACACCATATATTTT.